Listed below are T cell receptor beta chains from one sample, sequenced in a study of shared clonotypes between healthy human individuals. Assay used: immunoSEQ multiplex PCR; TCRdb lists only in-frame clones, some missing. This repertoire shows about 2.3 million clones, 80% to 95% found once; its top ten account for 0.3% to 0.45%. Material for sequencing was naive CD4+ T cells from PBMCs. These receptor sequences come from a man younger than 35 in good health. Some clones in this sample may be carry-over from other donors' samples. The CDR3 runs from the conserved cysteine through the conserved F or W. The D gene is left open where the match is weak. The size of a clone is reported for some rows only, either as once, few or many, or as a class for expanded clones.

TRBD1	TRBV19	TRBJ1-2	.	TGTGCCAGTAGTGTCCGCGGGACAGGGGACTATGGCTACACCTTC	CASSVRGTGDYGYTF
.	TRBV7-2	TRBJ2-5	.	TGTGCCAGCAGCTTAGTGGTAGAGACCCAGTACTTC	CASSLVVETQYF
.	TRBV6-5	TRBJ1-5	.	TGTGCCAGCAGGGGGAGAGGGGGTCAGCCCCAGCATTTT	CASRGRGGQPQHF
TRBD1	TRBV5-1	TRBJ2-7	.	TGCGCCAGCAGCGCGGGGACAGGGTCAGGCGAGCAGTACTTC	CASSAGTGSGEQYF
TRBD1	TRBV5-5	TRBJ1-2	.	TGTGCCAGCAGCTTGGGGCCTGGGACAGGAGACGGCTACACCTTC	CASSLGPGTGDGYTF
.	TRBV2	TRBJ2-3	once	TGTGCCAGCAGTCTAGACAGACCTAGCACAGATACGCAGTATTTT	CASSLDRPSTDTQYF
.	TRBV21-1	TRBJ2-7	.	TGTGCCAGCAGCGAACCAGAGGACAGGGGGCCGCCCTACGAGCAGTACTTC	CASSEPEDRGPPYEQYF
.	TRBV10-3	TRBJ2-3	.	TGTGCCATCAGTCCCGCGGATACGCAGTATTTT	CAISPADTQYF
.	TRBV2	TRBJ2-2	few	TGTGCCAGCAGTAAGATACCTACCGGGGAGCTGTTTTTT	CASSKIPTGELFF
.	TRBV28	TRBJ1-1	.	TGTGCCAGCAGTTTAACTATGAGGGACACTGAAGCTTTCTTT	CASSLTMRDTEAFF
.	TRBV5-1	TRBJ2-7	.	TGCGCCAGCAGCTTGGCCTCGGGAGTCTCCTACGAGCAGTACTTC	CASSLASGVSYEQYF